These T cell receptor beta chains were read from a single sample in a study of blood T cell repertoires in COVID-19. The method was immunoSEQ multiplex PCR; TCRdb's version includes in-frame clones alone and lacks a portion of them. The sample has around 370,000 clones, more than 75% seen once. The sample consisted of PBMCs or T cells enriched from blood (not recorded which). These receptors were obtained from a woman aged 18-35 years who had recovered from COVID-19. Both conserved end residues are part of each CDR3. The D gene is left open where the match is weak. Rows may omit the clone size; those that give it use once, few, many or a size class.

clone size	D gene	CDR3 length	V gene	J gene	CDR3 DNA	CDR3 protein
-	-	11	TRBV10-2	TRBJ2-7	TGCGCCAGCACAGTGGGCGCCGAGCAGTACTTC	CASTVGAEQYF
once	-	13	TRBV24-1	TRBJ2-1	TGTGCCACCAGTGATTTGCCGGGCAATGAGCAGTTCTTC	CATSDLPGNEQFF
-	TRBD2	15	TRBV6-5	TRBJ2-7	TGTGCCAGCAGTCTCGACGAGGGACTAGAAAGCGAGCAGTACTTC	CASSLDEGLESEQYF
-	TRBD1	16	TRBV5-8	TRBJ1-5	TGTGCCAGCAGCTTGAGGACAGGGGGTGTCAATCAGCCCCAGCATTTT	CASSLRTGGVNQPQHF
once	-	16	TRBV5-1	TRBJ2-5	TGCGCCAGCAGCTCCACCGCCGACAGGTTGCAAGAGACCCAGTACTTC	CASSSTADRLQETQYF
-	-	13	TRBV27	TRBJ1-4	TGTGCCAGCGAGAGGGCGGGTAATGAAAAACTGTTTTTT	CASERAGNEKLFF
-	-	11	TRBV28	TRBJ2-3	TGTGCCAGCAGTTTGAGGCGGGCGCAGTATTTT	CASSLRRAQYF
-	-	14	TRBV7-9	TRBJ1-1	TGTGCCAGCAGCCCGCGCCAAGGCCTGAGGGAAGCTTTCTTT	CASSPRQGLREAFF
-	TRBD1	15	TRBV6-5	TRBJ1-1	TGTGCCAGCAGAGCCCCGGGACAGGCGAACACTGAAGCTTTCTTT	CASRAPGQANTEAFF
-	TRBD1	16	TRBV7-9	TRBJ2-7	TGTGCCAGCAGCGCGACGACAGGGTATCCCTCCTACGAGCAGTACTTC	CASSATTGYPSYEQYF
-	TRBD2	20	TRBV28	TRBJ2-2	TGTGCCAGCAGGAGACCCCCCGGGCTAGCGGGGGCGCGAGACACCGGGGAGCTGTTTTTT	CASRRPPGLAGARDTGELFF
-	TRBD1	14	TRBV19	TRBJ2-7	TGTGCCAGTAACGTGGGACAGGGGGCCTACGAGCAGTACTTC	CASNVGQGAYEQYF
-	-	16	TRBV15	TRBJ2-3	TGTGCCACCAGCCCCAGAGGACAGCTACTCACAGATACGCAGTATTTT	CATSPRGQLLTDTQYF
-	TRBD1	16	TRBV9	TRBJ1-1	TGTGCCAGCAGCCCCCCGTTCGGGACAGTGAACACTGAAGCTTTCTTT	CASSPPFGTVNTEAFF
-	TRBD1	14	TRBV5-1	TRBJ2-5	TGCGCCAGCACCCCCGGACAGGGACAAGAGACCCAGTACTTC	CASTPGQGQETQYF
-	-	17	TRBV27	TRBJ1-4	TGTGCCAGCACCGACTACTGGACGGAAGCAACTAATGAAAAACTGTTTTTT	CASTDYWTEATNEKLFF
-	TRBD1	14	TRBV7-3	TRBJ2-3	TGTGCCAGCAGCAGACAGGGGAGAGGAGATACGCAGTATTTT	CASSRQGRGDTQYF
-	TRBD1	17	TRBV27	TRBJ1-6	TGTGCCAGCAGTTCTCTACTCCGGACAGGGTATAATTCACCCCTCCACTTT	CASSSLLRTGYNSPLHF
-	-	12	TRBV18	TRBJ2-7	TGTGCCAGCTCTCCTACAGGGCGAGAGCAGTACTTC	CASSPTGREQYF
-	-	20	TRBV7-3	TRBJ2-1	TGTGCCAGCAGCTTAAGGAGGAGGTTCGGGGAGTCTCATTTATTGAATGAGCAGTTCTTC	CASSLRRRFGESHLLNEQFF
once	TRBD1	16	TRBV20-1	TRBJ1-5	TGCAGTGCTAGTCAGGGGGGTGGGAGAAGCAATCAGCCCCAGCATTTT	CSASQGGGRSNQPQHF
-	-	15	TRBV3-1/TRBV3-2	TRBJ1-2	TGTGCCAGCAGCCAAGCGTCGAACGGGAACTATGGCTACACCTTC	CASSQASNGNYGYTF
-	-	15	TRBV5-1	TRBJ1-2	TGCGCCAGCAGCTTGGACAGGGCGATGTCCCGCGGCTACACCTTC	CASSLDRAMSRGYTF
-	TRBD2	17	TRBV6-2/TRBV6-3	TRBJ2-3	TGTGCCAGCAGTCCCCGCGGTCTAGCGGGGAGCACAGATACGCAGTATTTT	CASSPRGLAGSTDTQYF
-	-	17	TRBV7-3	TRBJ1-3	TGTGCCAGCAGCGCGCGGGCCTCGGGAGGGTCTGGAAACACCATATATTTT	CASSARASGGSGNTIYF
-	TRBD1	16	TRBV19	TRBJ1-2	TGTGCCAGTAGTATCACAATCGGACAGGCAAACTATGGCTACACCTTC	CASSITIGQANYGYTF
-	-	14	TRBV7-3	TRBJ1-6	TGTGCCAGCAGCCTATCAGGGTCGGGTTCACCCCTCCACTTT	CASSLSGSGSPLHF
-	TRBD1	14	TRBV15	TRBJ1-2	TGTGCCACCAGCAGAGGGACAGGGCTCTATGGCTACACCTTC	CATSRGTGLYGYTF
-	TRBD1	16	TRBV27	TRBJ1-4	TGTGCCAGCAGTTCCCGATGGACAGGGACTAATGAAAAACTGTTTTTT	CASSSRWTGTNEKLFF
once	TRBD2	15	TRBV2	TRBJ2-5	TGTGCCAGCAGTCGCCTTAGCGGGGGCTCCGAGACCCAGTACTTC	CASSRLSGGSETQYF
once	-	15	TRBV6-5	TRBJ1-1	TGTGCCAGCAGTTACTCGCCAGGCCTGAACACTGAAGCTTTCTTT	CASSYSPGLNTEAFF
-	-	16	TRBV4-1	TRBJ2-7	TGCGCCAGCAGCCAGGACCCCGGGACATCTACTTACGAGCAGTACTTC	CASSQDPGTSTYEQYF